This entry lists 8 T cell receptor beta chains sequenced from one sample in a study of cytotoxic CD8 clonotypes in ibrutinib-treated CLL. Here immunoSEQ multiplex PCR was the method, and the copy in TCRdb shows in-frame clones only, minus some. Here the sample spans 100,000 to 150,000 clones, approximately 83% being singletons. The starting material was PBMCs, obtained after 24 months of ibrutinib treatment. These receptors originate from a human donor with chronic lymphocytic leukemia.

The chain employs TRBV28 and TRBJ1-2, with D unclear. The CDR3 has 13 amino acids. CDR1 and CDR2 from the germline V gene are MDHEN and SYDVKM. V gave up 8 bases and J gave up 4 bases, with 14 bases separating them. CDR3 nucleotides: TGTGCCAGCGGAATTGGTAAAACCTATGGCTACACCTTC. Translation: CASGIGKTYGYTF.

V gene TRBV7-2 combines with J gene TRBJ1-1; D call uncertain. With 3 bases removed from V and 0 bases from J, the gap between germline ends came to 5 bases. There are 13 residues in the CDR3. The germline V gene encodes CDR1 SGHTA and CDR2 FQGNSA. DNA of the CDR3: TGTGCCAGCAGCTTGGCCATGAACACTGAAGCTTTCTTT. This codes for CASSLAMNTEAFF.

The chain employs TRBV7-9 and TRBJ2-2; D gene ambiguous. Trimming pared 2 bases from V and 6 bases from J, leaving 4 bases between. CDR1 is SEHNR, CDR2 FQNEAQ, per germline (reference sequence). The CDR3 spans 12 residues. CDR3 coding DNA: TGTGCCAGCAGCTTAAGTTCCGGGGAGCTGTTTTTT. This sequence encodes CASSLSSGELFF.

The chain joins TRBV9 to TRBJ2-2; a weak D match, TRBD2 (5 bases). The CDR3 consists of 16 residues. Deletions cut 3 bases from V and 4 bases from J, with 16 bases between. The germline CDR1 and CDR2 sequences are SGDLS and YYNGEE. The CDR3 loop reads CASSETTSPSTGELFF. CDR3 coding DNA: TGTGCCAGCAGCGAAACAACTAGTCCCAGCACCGGGGAGCTGTTTTTT.

This clone was seen more than once but under ten times. The chain uses TRBV5-1 and TRBJ2-6; 7 bases are a match to TRBD2. Germline V gene lookup returns CDR1 SGHRS and CDR2 YFSETQ. The CDR3 sequence is 17 residues long. Trimming removed 1 base from V and 3 bases from J; junction bases left unmatched: 7. The CDR3 nucleotides read TGCGCCAGCAGCTTGTCGGGGAGGGCCAATGGGGCCAACGTCCTGACTTTC. Translating it yields CASSLSGRANGANVLTF.

The chain employs TRBV11-2 and TRBJ2-7; TRBD2 matches 8 bases. The germline V gene encodes CDR1 SGHAT and CDR2 FQNNGV. The CDR3 runs 15 residues. J was trimmed by 0 bases and V by 5 bases; bases with no gene match: 6. CDR3 sequence reads: CASSLTSGDSYEQYF. CDR3 nucleotide sequence: TGTGCCAGCAGCCTTACTAGCGGAGACTCCTACGAGCAGTACTTC. The full variable domain, rest sourced from reference TRBV11-2 and TRBJ2-7, is EAGVAQSPRYKIIEKRQSVAFWCNPISGHATLYWYQQILGQGPKLLIQFQNNGVVDDSQLPKDRFSAERLKGVDSTLKIQPAKLEDSAVYLCASSLTSGDSYEQYFGPGTRLTVT.

This clone was counted once. The gene calls are TRBV7-2 and TRBJ1-6, with 7 bases lining up with TRBD1. Germline V CDR1 and CDR2: SGHTA, FQGNSA. The CDR3 length is 15 residues. Losses at the gene ends were 2 bases for V and 5 bases for J; bases not matched to a gene: 3. The CDR3 coding sequence is TGTGCCAGCAGCTTACAGGGGGGAAATAATTCACCCCTCCACTTT. Amino acid sequence: CASSLQGGNNSPLHF.

The rearrangement joins TRBV30 to TRBJ1-1; D ambiguous. Trimming left V 0 bases short and J 7 bases short, with 6 bases between. Looked up from germline, CDR1 is GTSNPN and CDR2 is SVGIG (reference sequence). The CDR3 is 11 amino acids. This CDR3 reads CAWSVKVEAFF. CDR3 DNA sequence: TGTGCCTGGAGTGTTAAAGTTGAAGCTTTCTTT.